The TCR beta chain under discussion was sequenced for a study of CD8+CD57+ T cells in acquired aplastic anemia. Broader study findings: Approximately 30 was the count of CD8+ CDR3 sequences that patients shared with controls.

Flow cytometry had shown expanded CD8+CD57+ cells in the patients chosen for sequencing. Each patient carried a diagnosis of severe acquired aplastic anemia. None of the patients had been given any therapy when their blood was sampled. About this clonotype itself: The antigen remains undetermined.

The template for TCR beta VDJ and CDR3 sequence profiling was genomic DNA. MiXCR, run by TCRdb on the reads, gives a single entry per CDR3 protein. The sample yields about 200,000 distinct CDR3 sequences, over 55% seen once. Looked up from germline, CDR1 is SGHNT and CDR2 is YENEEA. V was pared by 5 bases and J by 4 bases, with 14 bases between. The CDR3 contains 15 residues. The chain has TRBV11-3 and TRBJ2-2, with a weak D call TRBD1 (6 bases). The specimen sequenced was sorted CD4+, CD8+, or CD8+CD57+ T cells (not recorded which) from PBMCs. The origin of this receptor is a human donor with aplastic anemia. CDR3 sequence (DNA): TGTGCCAGCAGCCCAAACAGGGACGGCACCGGGGAGCTGTTTTTT. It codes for CASSPNRDGTGELFF.